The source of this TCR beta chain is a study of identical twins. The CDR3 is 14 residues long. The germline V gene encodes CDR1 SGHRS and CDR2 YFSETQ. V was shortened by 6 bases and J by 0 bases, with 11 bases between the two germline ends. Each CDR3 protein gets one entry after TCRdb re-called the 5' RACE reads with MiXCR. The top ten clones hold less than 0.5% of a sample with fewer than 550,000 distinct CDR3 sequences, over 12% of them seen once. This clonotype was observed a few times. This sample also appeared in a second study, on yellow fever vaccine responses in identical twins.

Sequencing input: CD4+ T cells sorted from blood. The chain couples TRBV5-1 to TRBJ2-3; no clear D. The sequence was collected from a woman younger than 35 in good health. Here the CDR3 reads CASTTGVSTDTQYF. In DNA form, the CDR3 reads TGCGCCAGCACCACTGGCGTGAGCACAGATACGCAGTATTTT.